This TCR beta chain was captured by sequencing in a study of PD-1 blockade in classical Hodgkin lymphoma. All the patients suffered relapse after autologous stem cell transplantation, and brentuximab vedotin exposure differed. The repertoire was sequenced with immunoSEQ multiplex PCR; TCRdb's copy has only in-frame clones and lacks some. Of 90,000 to 120,000 clones in the sample, 80% to 90% were seen once. This CDR3 is 16 amino acids long. Germline values: CDR1 MNHEY, CDR2 SVGAGI. V was pared by 0 bases and J by 8 bases, with 17 bases between. The V and J genes are TRBV6-5 and TRBJ2-1; D gene ambiguous. Sequences were derived from peripheral blood mononuclear cells (PBMCs), sampled before the second cycle of nivolumab. This sequence was found in a human donor with classical Hodgkin lymphoma. CDR3 sequence: CASSYSIRTTPYEQFF. The CDR3 coding sequence is TGTGCCAGCAGTTACTCTATCCGAACGACCCCATATGAGCAGTTCTTC.